Listed here are 29 T cell receptor beta chains from one sample, sequenced in a study of long-term antiretroviral therapy in people with HIV. The authors ran the immunoSEQ assay, v3.0, at survey level. TCRdb keeps only in-frame clones here, not all; method: immunoSEQ multiplex PCR. The repertoire holds over 20,000 clones, with roughly 80% as singletons. The sequenced sample was unsorted PBMCs, obtained 1.6 years after starting antiretroviral therapy. These receptors were taken from a man aged 35 to 55 with HIV.

The chain joins TRBV9 to TRBJ1-4; D gene ambiguous. The CDR3 sequence is 13 residues long. Trimming took off 0 bases at V and 3 bases at J, with 3 bases between the two ends. Germline values: CDR1 SGDLS, CDR2 YYNGEE. CDR3 sequence: CASSVDSNEKLFF. DNA of the CDR3: TGTGCCAGCAGCGTAGACTCTAATGAAAAACTGTTTTTT. The complete variable domain, with remaining parts taken from reference TRBV9 and TRBJ1-4, reads DSGVTQTPKHLITATGQRVTLRCSPRSGDLSVYWYQQSLDQGLQFLIQYYNGEERAKGNILERFSAQQFPDLHSELNLSSLELGDSALYFCASSVDSNEKLFFGSGTQLSVL.

This clone was found a few times. In DNA form, the CDR3 reads TGTGCCAGCAGCCCAGAGGCGGGAGCTCGCTACGAGCAGTACTTC. Its protein is CASSPEAGARYEQYF. The chain recombines TRBV11-2 with TRBJ2-7; 7 bases align to TRBD2. V was pared by 5 bases and J by 3 bases, with 10 bases of the junction left unmatched. CDR1 and CDR2 from the germline V gene are SGHAT and FQNNGV. The CDR3 is 15 residues long.

The V call is TRBV9, the J call TRBJ2-2; TRBD1 might be the D (5 bases). The germline CDR1 and CDR2 sequences are SGDLS and YYNGEE. V gave up 0 bases and J gave up 3 bases, with 12 bases separating them. The CDR3 runs 16 residues. CDR3 nucleotide sequence: TGTGCCAGCAGCGTAGCCGACAGCGCGGACACCGGGGAGCTGTTTTTT. The encoded protein is CASSVADSADTGELFF.

V and J are TRBV5-6 and TRBJ2-1; TRBD2 matches 7 bases. This CDR3 contains 16 residues. V lost 1 base, J lost 5 bases, and 9 bases stayed unmatched. Germline assignment: CDR1 SGHDT and CDR2 YYEEEE. The CDR3 loop reads CASSLNGGGRHNEQFF. Written as DNA, the CDR3 is TGTGCCAGCAGCTTGAATGGCGGGGGAAGACACAATGAGCAGTTCTTC.

This clone showed up just a few times. DNA for the CDR3: TGTGCCAGCAGCCCGACGGTGGGACAGGGGATTACAGATACGCAGTATTTT. Its translation: CASSPTVGQGITDTQYF. The chain employs TRBV7-9 and TRBJ2-3; 10 nucleotides agree with TRBD1. V was pared by 5 bases and J by 3 bases, with 11 bases of the junction left unmatched. CDR1 SEHNR and CDR2 FQNEAQ come from the germline V gene (reference sequence). The CDR3 is made up of 17 amino acids.

V and J are TRBV9 and TRBJ1-2, with unresolved D. The CDR3 has 13 residues. Germline V gene lookup returns CDR1 SGDLS and CDR2 YYNGEE. V dropped 0 bases and J dropped 8 bases, with 11 bases sitting between them. The CDR3 region is CASSVGNGGGYTF. Here the CDR3 DNA reads TGTGCCAGCAGCGTAGGTAATGGCGGGGGCTACACCTTC.

The V call is TRBV11-1, the J call TRBJ2-7; tentatively, D is TRBD1 or TRBD2 (7 bases each). Trimming took off 5 bases at V and 6 bases at J, with 20 bases between the two ends. Germline CDR1 is SGHAT and CDR2 is FQDESV (reference sequence). The CDR3 totals 15 residues. The chain's CDR3 is CASSHQGGSGAEQYF. CDR3 sequence (DNA): TGTGCCAGCAGCCATCAGGGGGGGTCAGGGGCCGAGCAGTACTTC.

This clone was counted a few times. V and J are TRBV7-9 and TRBJ1-3, with D maybe TRBD1 (5 bases). Trimming stripped 5 bases from V and 3 bases from J, with 14 bases between. Germline CDR1 is SEHNR and CDR2 is FQNEAQ (reference sequence). CDR3 length: 15 residues. The CDR3 region has the DNA TGTGCCAGCAGCGGGGCCCTCGTCAGTGGAAACACCATATATTTT. This encodes CASSGALVSGNTIYF.

V and J are TRBV18 and TRBJ1-2; no definite D call. The V gene lost 3 bases and the J gene lost 8 bases, with 16 bases spanning the gap. This CDR3 contains 14 residues. Germline CDR1 KGHSH, CDR2 LQKENI. DNA for the CDR3: TGTGCCAGCTCACCGGAATCTAGATGGACGGGCTACACCTTC. Its protein product is CASSPESRWTGYTF. The variable domain in full, completed from reference TRBV18 and TRBJ1-2, reads NAGVMQNPRHLVRRRGQEARLRCSPMKGHSHVYWYRQLPEEGLKFMVYLQKENIIDESGMPKERFSAEFPKEGPSILRIQQVVRGDSAAYFCASSPESRWTGYTFGSGTRLTVV.

The V and J genes are TRBV27 and TRBJ2-7; D is perhaps TRBD2 (5 bases). The V gene's germline CDR1 is MNHEY and CDR2 SMNVEV (reference sequence). This CDR3 spans 13 amino acids. V lost 5 bases to trimming and J lost 11 bases, with 19 bases between them. In DNA form, the CDR3 reads TGTGCCAGCAGTCCCGGACTCAGGCAAGGGAAGTACTTC. Translated, it gives CASSPGLRQGKYF.

The rearrangement links TRBV13 to TRBJ2-1, with 10 bases that match TRBD2. V shed 5 bases and J 4 bases; nucleotides not matched to a gene: 5. Germline CDR1 is PRHDT and CDR2 is FYEKMQ (reference sequence). This CDR3 contains 15 residues. The DNA of the CDR3 is TGTGCCAGCAGCCCAGGGACTAGCGAGTACAATGAGCAGTTCTTC. This sequence encodes CASSPGTSEYNEQFF.

Within the sample, this clone is large. The chain couples TRBV2 to TRBJ2-3; D ambiguous. CDR1 is SNHLY and CDR2 is FYNNEI in the germline V gene. The CDR3 spans 14 residues. V was pared by 3 bases and J by 2 bases, with 9 bases between. Here the CDR3 reads CASSEAENTDTQYF. The DNA of the CDR3 is TGTGCCAGCAGTGAGGCAGAAAACACAGATACGCAGTATTTT.

V gene TRBV5-1 combines with J gene TRBJ1-2; D gene uncertain. Germline V gene data show CDR1 as SGHRS and CDR2 as YFSETQ. With 4 bases removed from V and 3 bases from J, the gap between germline ends came to 13 bases. CDR3 length equals 14 residues. In DNA form, the CDR3 reads TGCGCCAGCAGCCTTGCGGGTCTGGACTATGGCTACACCTTC. Translated, it gives CASSLAGLDYGYTF.

The chain is built from TRBV5-6 and TRBJ2-7; D not certain. Trimming left V 0 bases short and J 0 bases short, with 4 bases between. This CDR3 spans 13 amino acids. Germline V gene data show CDR1 as SGHDT and CDR2 as YYEEEE. As DNA, the CDR3 is TGTGCCAGCAGCTTGGGGTACTCCTACGAGCAGTACTTC. Translated, it gives CASSLGYSYEQYF.

This chain connects TRBV30 to TRBJ1-2, with 7 bases that match TRBD1. The CDR3 is 13 residues long. Germline V gene lookup returns CDR1 GTSNPN and CDR2 SVGIG (reference sequence). The V segment lost 2 bases and the J segment 4 bases; nucleotides outside the gene matches: 4. CDR3 DNA sequence: TGTGCCTGGAGTAAGGGACAGCTCTATGGCTACACCTTC. Translated, it gives CAWSKGQLYGYTF.

The chain couples TRBV2 to TRBJ1-1; 7 bases are a match to TRBD1. This CDR3 has 15 residues. Per germline, CDR1 SNHLY and CDR2 FYNNEI. The junction had 11 bases not matched to a gene; V was cut back by 4 bases and J by 6 bases. CDR3 bases: TGTGCCAGCAGTGCTAACCTACAGGGGTGGGCTGAAGCTTTCTTT. The encoded protein is CASSANLQGWAEAFF.

This sequence joins TRBV7-8 and TRBJ2-7; possibly TRBD2 for D (6 bases). This CDR3 region has 14 residues. V was pared by 2 bases and J by 3 bases, with 11 bases between. Germline V lookup: CDR1 SGHVS, CDR2 FQNEAQ. In DNA, the CDR3 is TGTGCCAGCAGCTTAACCGGGAGCGACTACGAGCAGTACTTC. Its translation is CASSLTGSDYEQYF.

The chain carries TRBV5-6 and TRBJ2-7, with 7 bases that match TRBD1. CDR3 length: 14 residues. CDR1 SGHDT and CDR2 YYEEEE come from the germline V gene. V shed 0 bases, J shed 4 bases, and the junction held 4 bases outside the gene matches. CDR3 in amino acids: CASSLGQGRYEQYF. The CDR3 DNA is TGTGCCAGCAGCTTGGGACAGGGACGATACGAGCAGTACTTC.

The chain uses TRBV5-6 and TRBJ2-7; D not certain. V was cut by 4 bases and J by 2 bases, with 13 bases left in between. The CDR3 extends over 14 amino acids. In germline, CDR1 is SGHDT, CDR2 YYEEEE. CDR3 loop: CASSPDVVAYEQYF. The CDR3 DNA is TGTGCCAGCAGCCCGGACGTCGTTGCCTACGAGCAGTACTTC.

The chain uses TRBV10-3 and TRBJ2-5; 7 bases are shared with TRBD1. Losses at the gene ends were 3 bases for V and 2 bases for J; bases not matched to a gene: 3. This CDR3 has 14 residues. Germline V lookup: CDR1 ENHRY, CDR2 SYGVKD. The CDR3 sequence is CAISEDRDQETQYF. The DNA of the CDR3 is TGTGCCATCAGTGAAGACAGGGATCAAGAGACCCAGTACTTC.

This chain links TRBV5-1 with TRBJ2-2; maybe TRBD2 (5 bases). Germline CDR1 SGHRS, CDR2 YFSETQ. The CDR3 sequence is 15 residues long. V was trimmed by 4 bases and J by 4 bases, leaving 14 bases between them. The CDR3 bases are TGCGCCAGCAGCGTGGGCGGGTTTGGCACCGGGGAGCTGTTTTTT. Its translation is CASSVGGFGTGELFF.

This sequence joins TRBV30 and TRBJ2-7; D not certain. Germline-derived CDR1 and CDR2 are GTSNPN and SVGIG (reference sequence). The CDR3 is 13 amino acids. The V end was cut by 2 bases, the J end by 2 bases, with 10 bases between. CDR3 region: CAWSWGSTYEQYF. CDR3 nucleotides: TGTGCCTGGAGTTGGGGAAGCACCTACGAGCAGTACTTC.

The chain recombines TRBV6-5 with TRBJ1-1, with D hard to call. V was clipped by 2 bases and J by 2 bases, with 6 bases between them. Germline V gene sequence: CDR1 MNHEY, CDR2 SVGAGI. The CDR3 consists of 13 residues. The CDR3 region has the DNA TGTGCCAGCAGTTACGTTGCTAACACTGAAGCTTTCTTT. Protein: CASSYVANTEAFF.

This clone was detected only once. The chain couples TRBV27 to TRBJ2-3; no reliable D call. The CDR3 has 14 amino acids. The V gene lost 9 bases and the J gene lost 0 bases, with 13 bases spanning the gap. From germline, CDR1 is MNHEY and CDR2 SMNVEV (reference sequence). The CDR3 loop is CARGNVGSTDTQYF. Here the CDR3 DNA reads TGTGCCAGGGGGAACGTTGGGAGCACAGATACGCAGTATTTT.

This chain uses TRBV19 with TRBJ1-5; D not resolved. CDR3 size: 14 residues. Germline CDR1 LNHDA, CDR2 SQIVND (reference sequence). Trimming removed 4 bases at V and 2 bases at J, with 9 bases between. CDR3 in amino acids: CASSNGRGNQPQHF. As DNA, the CDR3 is TGTGCCAGTAGTAATGGGCGGGGCAATCAGCCCCAGCATTTT.

This rearrangement joins TRBV19 to TRBJ1-1; D call uncertain. The CDR3 contains 11 residues. Germline values: CDR1 LNHDA, CDR2 SQIVND (reference sequence). V was cut by 7 bases and J by 6 bases, with 9 bases left in between. CDR3 residues: CASNRQAEAFF. CDR3 nucleotide sequence: TGTGCCAGTAATCGGCAGGCTGAAGCTTTCTTT.

V gene TRBV6-6 combines with J gene TRBJ1-4, with D unclear. Germline V lookup: CDR1 MNHNY, CDR2 SVGAGI (reference sequence). This CDR3 contains 13 residues. Trimming took 5 bases from V and 0 from J, leaving 4 bases between them. The CDR3 DNA is TGTGCCAGCAGTCCACCAACTAATGAAAAACTGTTTTTT. It codes for CASSPPTNEKLFF.

The V gene is TRBV5-5, the J gene TRBJ2-7; TRBD1 matches 9 bases. CDR3 size: 14 residues. Unmatched junction bases numbered 6, after V lost 3 bases and J lost 5 bases. From germline, CDR1 is SGHKS and CDR2 YYEKEE (reference sequence). The CDR3 nucleotides read TGTGCCAGCAGCTGGGGGGGGACAGGGAACGAGCAGTACTTC. Amino acids: CASSWGGTGNEQYF.

The chain carries TRBV13 and TRBJ1-3, with D uncertain. This CDR3 contains 16 residues. Germline CDR1 and CDR2: PRHDT and FYEKMQ (reference sequence). V shed 5 bases and J shed 0 bases, with 14 bases lying between them. CDR3 region: CASSLNPSLSGNTIYF. CDR3 bases: TGTGCCAGCAGCCTCAACCCGTCGCTCTCTGGAAACACCATATATTTT.